This T cell receptor (beta chain) was found in a study of T cell repertoires in cytomegalovirus infection. Study as a whole: Public TCR beta signatures marked donors with CMV infection and the matching HLA. Study observations and caveats: HLA-C-restricted CMV-specific TCR beta clonotypes prevailed in the ex vivo response. Cumulative public TCR beta family frequency identified carriers of CMV plus the relevant HLA.

Germline V gene sequence: CDR1 SGHVS, CDR2 FQNEAQ. The CDR3 covers 12 residues. With 5 bases removed from V and 12 bases from J, the gap between germline ends came to 17 bases. This clonotype showed up just a few times. The antigen is not known. TCRdb re-called the reads with MiXCR, one entry per CDR3 protein. The table has nearly 700,000 distinct CDR3 sequences, around 30% seen once. The receptor was derived from a human donor in good health (CMV status not recorded). Some clones in this sample may be carry-over from other donors' samples. Source: cultured PBMCs, taken from culture after CMV antigen stimulation. This chain joins TRBV7-8 and TRBJ2-7; D possibly corresponds to TRBD1 (6 bases). Here the CDR3 reads CASSPHTGYPYF. The DNA of the CDR3 is TGTGCCAGCAGCCCCCATACAGGGTACCCGTACTTC. Looking up the rest from reference TRBV7-8 and TRBJ2-7 gives the full variable domain: GAGVSQSPRYKVAKRGQDVALRCDPISGHVSLFWYQQALGQGPEFLTYFQNEAQLDKSGLPSDRFFAERPEGSVSTLKIQRTQQEDSAVYLCASSPHTGYPYFGPGTRLTVT.